A single sample gave rise to the 21 T cell receptor beta chains below, sequenced in a study of cytomegalovirus exposure and HLA in healthy donors. The study ran its PCR with 60 Vbeta and 13 Jbeta primers. The method was immunoSEQ multiplex PCR; TCRdb's version includes in-frame clones alone and lacks a portion of them. The data hold fewer than 250,000 clones, with about 80% observed a single time. Material for sequencing was PBMCs. The origin of the receptors is a woman in her forties or fifties in good health and CMV-seropositive.

This clone was picked up one time. This chain links TRBV10-1 with TRBJ1-1; D remains ambiguous. Deletions cut 10 bases from V and 2 bases from J, with 14 bases between. The CDR3 is 13 amino acids. The germline gives CDR1 WNHNN, CDR2 SYGVQD (reference sequence). The DNA for the CDR3 is TGCGCCACCTCCGTAGGAGCTAACACTGAAGCTTTCTTT. The encoded protein is CATSVGANTEAFF.

DNA of the CDR3: TGTGCCAGCAGCTTAGTCAGCCGGGGTGAAGCTTTCTTT. It encodes CASSLVSRGEAFF. The chain employs TRBV11-2 and TRBJ1-1; no firm D call. Trimming pared 1 base from V and 7 bases from J, leaving 10 bases between. Looked up from germline, CDR1 is SGHAT and CDR2 is FQNNGV. The CDR3 is 13 amino acids.

This clone is a singleton in its sample. This sequence joins TRBV19 and TRBJ1-1, with a possible D match to TRBD1 (5 bases). With 6 bases removed from V and 7 bases from J, the gap between germline ends came to 15 bases. CDR1 LNHDA and CDR2 SQIVND come from the germline V gene (reference sequence). The CDR3 runs to 13 residues. The CDR3 coding sequence is TGTGCCAGTAGCGATCGCGGGGCCAGTGAAGCTTTCTTT. This translates into CASSDRGASEAFF.

In this sample, this clone turned up once. V is TRBV7-9 and J is TRBJ2-6, with D perhaps matching TRBD2 (5 bases). Germline CDR1 is SEHNR and CDR2 is FQNEAQ (reference sequence). This CDR3 spans 16 amino acids. Between the trimmed V and J ends, which lost 0 bases and 0 bases, there was a span of 6 bases. CDR3 protein: CASSLAGSSGANVLTF. CDR3 coding DNA: TGTGCCAGCAGCTTAGCTGGGAGCTCTGGGGCCAACGTCCTGACTTTC.

The rearrangement links TRBV9 to TRBJ1-3; 10 nucleotides line up with TRBD1. This CDR3 comprises 17 residues. Per germline, CDR1 SGDLS and CDR2 YYNGEE. V was clipped by 6 bases and J by 3 bases; unmatched bases: 12. The chain's CDR3 is CASTPGQGFQFGNTIYF. In nucleotides, the CDR3 is TGTGCCAGCACCCCGGGACAGGGGTTTCAGTTTGGAAACACCATATATTTT.

This chain connects TRBV7-8 to TRBJ2-1, with TRBD2 matching 8 bases. Germline lookup yields CDR1 SGHVS and CDR2 FQNEAQ. The CDR3 runs to 15 residues. Unmatched junction bases numbered 11, after V lost 5 bases and J lost 8 bases. CDR3 sequence: CASSLGTREVYEQFF. The CDR3 DNA reads TGTGCCAGCAGCCTCGGGACTAGGGAGGTCTATGAGCAGTTCTTC.

This chain connects TRBV7-6 to TRBJ1-1, with a tentative D call TRBD1 (6 bases). V was pared by 5 bases and J by 4 bases, with 20 bases between. This CDR3 has 16 residues. Per germline, CDR1 SGHVS and CDR2 FNYEAQ. The CDR3 DNA reads as TGTGCCAGCAGCCTCCGGGAACAGGGTTGGGCCACTGAAGCTTTCTTT. Encoded protein: CASSLREQGWATEAFF.

This clone was observed a handful of times. J is TRBJ1-2 and V is TRBV7-9, with a tentative D call TRBD1 (6 bases). CDR3 length equals 16 residues. Trimming left V 5 bases short and J 7 bases short, with 23 bases between. Germline values: CDR1 SEHNR, CDR2 FQNEAQ (reference sequence). The CDR3 protein is CASSQRDIENLRGYTF. The CDR3 DNA follows: TGTGCCAGCAGCCAACGGGACATCGAGAACCTGCGTGGCTACACCTTC.

The chain couples TRBV4-2 to TRBJ1-4; no definite D call. The length of the CDR3 is 19 residues. V lost 0 bases to trimming and J lost 0 bases, with 17 bases between them. Germline V gives CDR1 LGHNA, CDR2 YNFKEQ. The CDR3 region has the DNA TGTGCCAGCAGCCAAGATCCCCTAATCGAGTTTGCAACTAATGAAAAACTGTTTTTT. It encodes CASSQDPLIEFATNEKLFF.

The gene calls are TRBV28 and TRBJ1-6; D gene unclear. Germline V gives CDR1 MDHEN, CDR2 SYDVKM. The CDR3 is 15 amino acids. V was shortened by 6 bases and J by 5 bases, with 14 bases between the two germline ends. The CDR3 is CASRGVVGDNSPLHF. The DNA for the CDR3 is TGTGCCAGCAGGGGAGTTGTCGGTGATAATTCACCCCTCCACTTT.

The rearrangement uses TRBV28 and TRBJ1-4; 8 nucleotides line up with TRBD1. Germline V gives CDR1 MDHEN, CDR2 SYDVKM. V lost 4 bases and J lost 12; bases outside the gene matches: 16. The CDR3 sequence is 16 residues long. CDR3 sequence (DNA): TGTGCCAGCAGTTCATCAGGGGGCGAGGTTACATGGGAACTGTTTTTT. Residues: CASSSSGGEVTWELFF. The variable domain in full, with the rest retrieved from reference TRBV28 and TRBJ1-4, is DVKVTQSSRYLVKRTGEKVFLECVQDMDHENMFWYRQDPGLGLRLIYFSYDVKMKEKGDIPEGYSVSREKKERFSLILESASTNQTSMYLCASSSSGGEVTWELFFGSGTQLSVL.

This rearrangement joins TRBV19 to TRBJ2-2; 10 nucleotides line up with TRBD2. V shed 5 bases, J shed 1 base, and the junction held 4 bases outside the gene matches. The CDR3 sequence is 16 residues long. Germline CDR1 is LNHDA and CDR2 is SQIVND (reference sequence). This chain's CDR3 is CASSPLAGVNTGELFF. Written as DNA, the CDR3 is TGTGCCAGTAGTCCCCTAGCGGGGGTGAACACCGGGGAGCTGTTTTTT.

V is TRBV6-6 and J is TRBJ1-1, with TRBD1 matching over 7 bases. The CDR3 loop spans 13 amino acids. Looked up from germline, CDR1 is MNHNY and CDR2 is SVGAGI (reference sequence). Trimming at V came to 5 bases and at J to 8 bases, leaving 8 bases not matched to a gene. The CDR3 protein is CASSPDRAYEAFF. As DNA, the CDR3 is TGTGCCAGCAGTCCAGACAGGGCCTACGAAGCTTTCTTT.

In its sample, this clone was seen a few times. The chain joins TRBV27 to TRBJ1-6; a possible D gene is TRBD1 (5 bases). The length of the CDR3 is 13 residues. Deletions cut 8 bases from V and 9 bases from J, with 14 bases between. Germline V gene data show CDR1 as MNHEY and CDR2 as SMNVEV (reference sequence). CDR3 coding DNA: TGTGCCAGCTCTCCAAGGGGAACTTCACCCCTCCACTTT. Translating it yields CASSPRGTSPLHF.

A single count supports this clone. The CDR3 here is CASSSIQGVEGNQPQHF. The CDR3 nucleotides read TGTGCCAGCTCTTCAATACAGGGGGTTGAGGGCAATCAGCCCCAGCATTTT. This rearrangement joins TRBV18 to TRBJ1-5, with 8 bases lining up with TRBD1. The CDR3 totals 17 residues. V gave up 6 bases and J gave up 2 bases; unmatched junction bases: 12. The V gene's germline CDR1 is KGHSH and CDR2 LQKENI.

The chain employs TRBV18 and TRBJ1-6, with D tentatively TRBD1 (5 bases). Germline CDR1 KGHSH, CDR2 LQKENI. CDR3 size: 15 residues. V lost 3 bases and J lost 9, with 15 bases in between. The CDR3 sequence: CASSPDGTTVSPLHF. DNA for the CDR3: TGTGCCAGCTCACCGGACGGGACTACAGTTTCACCCCTCCACTTT.

The gene calls are TRBV7-6 and TRBJ2-7, with TRBD1 identical over 9 bases. Germline trimming cut 3 bases from V and 7 bases from J; bases unmatched to any gene: 13. The CDR3 covers 16 residues. Germline lookup yields CDR1 SGHVS and CDR2 FNYEAQ. The CDR3 reads CASSFLLGQGRHEQYF. As DNA, the CDR3 is TGTGCCAGCAGCTTTTTACTTGGACAGGGGAGGCATGAGCAGTACTTC.

This clone was observed a single time. V is TRBV28 and J is TRBJ1-5; D possibly corresponds to TRBD1 (6 bases). This CDR3 has 13 residues. The germline CDR1 and CDR2 sequences are MDHEN and SYDVKM. V was cut by 8 bases and J by 5 bases, with 13 bases left in between. The CDR3 here is CASGRGAHQPQHF. The CDR3 DNA is TGTGCCAGCGGCCGGGGGGCCCATCAGCCCCAGCATTTT.

The V gene is TRBV2, the J gene TRBJ1-5, with D perhaps TRBD1 (5 bases). The CDR3 is 16 residues long. Germline V gene lookup returns CDR1 SNHLY and CDR2 FYNNEI. V gave up 5 bases and J gave up 6 bases, with 20 bases separating them. Written as DNA, the CDR3 is TGTGCCAGCAGTACCCCCCGGGGGAGGTCAACTCAGCCCCAGCATTTT. As protein: CASSTPRGRSTQPQHF.

This clone was seen a few times. The V and J genes are TRBV19 and TRBJ1-3; TRBD1 might be the D (6 bases). Germline CDR1 LNHDA, CDR2 SQIVND (reference sequence). Trimming shortened V by 4 bases and J by 1 base, and 8 bases separated the two germline ends. The CDR3 consists of 14 residues. CDR3 nucleotides: TGTGCCAGTAGTACGGGGACATCTGGAAACACCATATATTTT. It translates to CASSTGTSGNTIYF.

The chain joins TRBV7-9 to TRBJ2-4, with 7 bases matching TRBD1. The CDR3 has 15 residues. Germline V gene data show CDR1 as SEHNR and CDR2 as FQNEAQ (reference sequence). The J segment lost 1 base and the V segment lost 4 bases, leaving 4 bases of the junction unmatched. CDR3 in amino acids: CASSSSGQAKNIQYF. CDR3 nucleotide sequence: TGTGCCAGCAGCTCCTCGGGACAGGCCAAAAACATTCAGTACTTC.